One sample yielded the 23 T cell receptor beta chains listed below, sequenced in a study of T cells in Graves' hyperthyroidism and ophthalmopathy. Amplification yielded TCR beta CDR3 regions, with RNA transcripts as the source. HTBI primers drove first-round RT-PCR of the TCR CDR3. Via MiXCR, TCRdb re-called the multiplex PCR reads, giving one row per CDR3 protein. The table shows some 700,000 distinct CDR3 sequences, with roughly 17% occurring only once. Sequencing used blood. Receptor source: a man over 45 with Graves' hyperthyroidism.

This clonotype was seen at least ten times. The chain joins TRBV19 to TRBJ2-7; 7 nucleotides match TRBD1. The germline V gene has CDR1 LNHDA and CDR2 SQIVND (reference sequence). J lost 3 bases, V lost 11 bases, and 16 bases had no gene match. The CDR3 length is 15 residues. The CDR3, as DNA: TGTGCCGCTTCATCTTCCCACGGGACAGTCTACGAGCAGTACTTC. Encoded protein: CAASSSHGTVYEQYF.

The rearrangement joins TRBV2 to TRBJ2-7; the match to TRBD2 covers 15 bases. With V trimmed by 6 bases and J by 6 bases, 6 bases remained unmatched. Germline loops: CDR1 SNHLY, CDR2 FYNNEI. This CDR3 contains 15 residues. DNA of the CDR3: TGTGCCAGCAGGCCGGGACTAGCGGGAGGCTTCGAGCAGTACTTC. It specifies CASRPGLAGGFEQYF.

This clonotype was seen more than once but under ten times. V is TRBV28 and J is TRBJ2-3; 9 nucleotides match TRBD2. Germline V gene lookup returns CDR1 MDHEN and CDR2 SYDVKM. V lost 3 bases to trimming and J lost 1 base; unmatched junction nucleotides: 11. The CDR3 contains 18 residues. The CDR3 coding sequence is TGTGCCAGCAGTTTTGTATCGTCTTGGACTAGCGGCACAGATACGCAGTATTTT. Translation gives CASSFVSSWTSGTDTQYF.

This clonotype was found a few times. The chain uses TRBV20-1 and TRBJ2-1, with TRBD2 identical over 9 bases. V lost 6 bases to trimming and J lost 5 bases; unmatched junction nucleotides: 8. This CDR3 comprises 14 residues. CDR1 and CDR2 (germline): DFQATT, SNEGSKA (reference sequence). The CDR3 reads CSAEGAGGDNEQFF. The CDR3, as DNA: TGCAGTGCCGAGGGGGCGGGAGGGGACAATGAGCAGTTCTTC.

Only one count was recorded for this clonotype. The chain employs TRBV7-2 and TRBJ2-3; a possible D gene is TRBD1 (5 bases). V was cut by 5 bases and J by 8 bases, with 11 bases left in between. Germline CDR1 is SGHTA and CDR2 is FQGNSA. This CDR3 spans 12 amino acids. The CDR3 reads CASSLDQGTQYF. In nucleotides, the CDR3 is TGTGCCAGCAGCCTCGATCAGGGTACGCAGTATTTT.

This clonotype was seen more than once but under ten times. The rearrangement joins TRBV7-9 to TRBJ1-4, with D tentatively TRBD1 (6 bases). The V end lost 7 bases, the J end lost 2 bases, and 14 bases lay between the germline ends. Germline V gene sequence: CDR1 SEHNR, CDR2 FQNEAQ (reference sequence). This CDR3 has 15 amino acids. The CDR3 nucleotides are TGTGCCAGCACCTTCCAGGACAGTACTAATGAAAAACTGTTTTTT. Translated: CASTFQDSTNEKLFF.

This clonotype was seen a handful of times. The V call is TRBV20-1, the J call TRBJ1-6; unclear D gene. In germline, CDR1 is DFQATT, CDR2 SNEGSKA (reference sequence). V was cut by 1 base and J by 4 bases, with 20 bases left in between. The CDR3 totals 18 residues. CDR3 region: CSARGAYPEGIYNSPLHF. The CDR3 coding sequence is TGCAGTGCTAGAGGGGCGTACCCTGAGGGTATATATAATTCACCCCTCCACTTT.

Of note for this clonotype: A much larger clone lies a single base off, so this may be a read error. The CDR3 region is CASRSRDRRSYERYF. In nucleotides, the CDR3 is TGTGCCAGCAGGTCCCGGGACAGGCGCTCCTACGAGCGGTACTTC. The gene calls are TRBV28 and TRBJ2-7; 8 bases fit TRBD1. This CDR3 is 15 amino acids long. CDR1 and CDR2 from the germline V gene are MDHEN and SYDVKM. The variable domain in full, completed from reference TRBV28 and TRBJ2-7, reads DVKVTQSSRYLVKRTGEKVFLECVQDMDHENMFWYRQDPGLGLRLIYFSYDVKMKEKGDIPEGYSVSREKKERFSLILESASTNQTSMYLCASRSRDRRSYERYFGPGTRLTVT.

There are a few counts of this clonotype. The V gene is TRBV3-1, the J gene TRBJ2-3; a possible D gene is TRBD1 (6 bases). This CDR3 contains 18 residues. Germline loops: CDR1 LGHDT, CDR2 YNNKEL (reference sequence). V lost 0 bases and J 1 base, leaving 17 bases between the germline ends. DNA of the CDR3: TGTGCCAGCAGCCAAGATAGACCACACGCAGGGGGCACAGATACGCAGTATTTT. As protein: CASSQDRPHAGGTDTQYF.

The chain carries TRBV5-1 and TRBJ2-3; D may be TRBD1 or TRBD2 (5 bases each). V dropped 4 bases and J dropped 0 bases, with 18 bases sitting between them. The germline CDR1 and CDR2 sequences are SGHRS and YFSETQ. The CDR3 is made up of 17 amino acids. The CDR3 DNA follows: TGCGCCAGCAGCATCCCCCGAGGGACGGATAGCACAGATACGCAGTATTTT. Residues: CASSIPRGTDSTDTQYF.

CDR3 coding DNA: TGTGCCACCGCGGACAGGGCTGGAAACACCATATATTTT. Translating gives CATADRAGNTIYF. This chain connects TRBV19 to TRBJ1-3; 8 nucleotides agree with TRBD1. There are 13 residues in the CDR3. The germline gives CDR1 LNHDA, CDR2 SQIVND (reference sequence). V dropped 10 bases and J dropped 2; count of bases not matched to a gene: 4.

This clonotype was seen ten or more times. The chain combines TRBV7-3 with TRBJ2-1; possibly TRBD2 for D (6 bases). The V and J ends lost 2 bases and 0 bases respectively, with 11 bases between them. Germline lookup yields CDR1 SGHTA and CDR2 FQGTGA. The CDR3 has 16 residues. This CDR3 is CASSLGAGNSYNEQFF. The CDR3 DNA sequence: TGTGCCAGCAGCTTAGGTGCGGGGAACTCCTACAATGAGCAGTTCTTC.

V usage is TRBV29-1 and J usage is TRBJ1-3; D uncertain. Germline-derived CDR1 and CDR2 are SQVTM and ANQGSEA. The CDR3 has 14 residues. Trimming shortened V by 4 bases and J by 2 bases, and 12 bases separated the two germline ends. The CDR3 DNA is TGCAGCGTTGGGAGGGCTGGGACTGGAAACACCATATATTTT. This sequence encodes CSVGRAGTGNTIYF.

This clonotype was seen a few times. The genes are TRBV4-1 and TRBJ1-1; D unclear. The CDR3 is 13 residues long. Germline V gene data show CDR1 as MGHRA and CDR2 as YSYEKL. The V end was cut by 1 base, the J end by 11 bases, with 14 bases between. This chain's CDR3 is CASSQGGSVLAFF. The CDR3 DNA reads TGCGCCAGCAGCCAAGGTGGTTCCGTGTTGGCTTTCTTT.

This clonotype was detected only a few times. The V and J genes are TRBV7-6 and TRBJ1-6; D unresolved. The V and J ends lost 1 base and 8 bases respectively, with 6 bases between them. This CDR3 is built from 13 residues. Per the germline V gene, CDR1 is SGHVS and CDR2 is FNYEAQ. CDR3 in DNA: TGTGCCAGCAGCTTAGTAGAGGATTCACCCCTCCACTTT. It specifies CASSLVEDSPLHF.

This chain joins TRBV6-1 and TRBJ1-2; D unclear. This CDR3 has 12 residues. In germline, CDR1 is MNHNS, CDR2 SASEGT. The germline V and J ends were trimmed by 7 bases and 8 bases, with 14 bases remaining between them. CDR3 DNA sequence: TGTGCCAGCACCTCCTTGGGAGGCGGCTACACCTTC. It is translated as CASTSLGGGYTF.

The V gene is TRBV20-1, the J gene TRBJ2-7; 7 bases line up with TRBD1. V was clipped by 0 bases and J by 2 bases; unmatched bases: 1. The germline gives CDR1 DFQATT, CDR2 SNEGSKA (reference sequence). The length of the CDR3 is 13 residues. DNA for the CDR3: TGCAGTGCTAGAGAACAGGGGACCTACGAGCAGTACTTC. As protein: CSAREQGTYEQYF.

In its sample, this clonotype was seen a few times. This chain's CDR3 is CASSSGGEQFF. Here the CDR3 DNA reads TGTGCCAGCAGTTCGGGGGGCGAGCAGTTCTTC. The chain is built from TRBV6-2 or TRBV6-3 and TRBJ2-1, with D perhaps matching TRBD2 (7 bases). The V end was cut by 4 bases, the J end by 10 bases, with 8 bases between. CDR1 is MNHEY and CDR2 is SVGEGT in the germline V gene. This CDR3 has 11 amino acids.

This chain connects TRBV18 to TRBJ1-5, with a weak D call TRBD1 (5 bases). V dropped 3 bases and J dropped 4 bases, with 10 bases sitting between them. Per the germline V gene, CDR1 is KGHSH and CDR2 is LQKENI. This CDR3 is built from 14 residues. CDR3 DNA: TGTGCCAGCTCACCGGGGCAGATGAATCAGCCCCAGCATTTT. Its protein is CASSPGQMNQPQHF. Combining the CDR3 with reference TRBV18 and TRBJ1-5 gives the whole variable domain NAGVMQNPRHLVRRRGQEARLRCSPMKGHSHVYWYRQLPEEGLKFMVYLQKENIIDESGMPKERFSAEFPKEGPSILRIQQVVRGDSAAYFCASSPGQMNQPQHFGDGTRLSIL.

The chain is built from TRBV18 and TRBJ1-1; possibly TRBD1 for D (5 bases). V lost 3 bases and J 0 bases, leaving 11 bases between the germline ends. The CDR3 covers 15 residues. Germline CDR1 reads KGHSH; CDR2 reads LQKENI. The chain's CDR3 is CASSPGTVLNTEAFF. For the CDR3, the DNA is TGTGCCAGCTCACCCGGGACGGTACTGAACACTGAAGCTTTCTTT.

In this sample, this clonotype turned up a few times. The rearrangement joins TRBV5-1 to TRBJ2-7, with D hard to call. This CDR3 has 14 residues. Looked up from germline, CDR1 is SGHRS and CDR2 is YFSETQ. The ends were cut back, 2 bases at V and 1 base at J, with 10 bases in the middle. CDR3 in amino acids: CASSFFPESYEQYF. CDR3 coding DNA: TGCGCCAGCAGCTTTTTCCCAGAGTCCTACGAGCAGTACTTC.

Note on this clonotype: A far larger clone lies a single base away; this is likely a read error. The DNA for the CDR3 is TGTGCCAACAGTTTCTTGAGCTACGAGCAGTACTTC. This gives the protein CANSFLSYEQYF. The chain has TRBV28 and TRBJ2-7; D is unresolved. Germline CDR1 MDHEN, CDR2 SYDVKM. The CDR3 loop spans 12 amino acids.

This clonotype was recorded many times. In nucleotides, the CDR3 is TGCAGCGTTGAAGTTATTCAGTCCGGAGGGAGGGCCAGCACAGATACGCAGTATTTT. Its protein product is CSVEVIQSGGRASTDTQYF. The chain recombines TRBV29-1 with TRBJ2-3; 7 bases agree with TRBD2. Germline loops: CDR1 SQVTM, CDR2 ANQGSEA. CDR3 length: 19 amino acids. V lost 1 base, J lost 0 bases, and 16 bases stayed unmatched.